One sample yielded the 2 T cell receptor beta chains listed below, sequenced in a study of graft-versus-host responses after intestinal transplantation. The assay was immunoSEQ multiplex PCR, and TCRdb's table has in-frame clones only and misses some. Of about 28,000 clones in the sample, just under 85% were seen once. These receptors are not linked to any known antigen. The input for sequencing was unstimulated CD8+ T cells sorted from spleen or lymph node cells, taken before intestinal transplant. The receptors shown here come from a human donor who received an intestinal transplant.

This CDR3 reads CASRLAGSAGELFF. CDR3 nucleotide sequence: TGTGCCAGCAGACTAGCGGGAAGCGCCGGGGAGCTGTTTTTT. V usage is TRBV27 and J usage is TRBJ2-2, with 10 bases aligning to TRBD2. The CDR3 has 14 amino acids. The germline V gene has CDR1 MNHEY and CDR2 SMNVEV (reference sequence). The V gene end was trimmed by 6 bases and the J gene end by 6 bases; junction bases not matched to a gene: 4.

The V and J genes are TRBV5-8 and TRBJ1-2; D possibly corresponds to TRBD1 (6 bases). V lost 6 bases to trimming and J lost 6 bases, with 24 bases between them. Germline-derived CDR1 and CDR2 are SGHTS and YDEGEE. The CDR3 has 16 residues. DNA of the CDR3: TGTGCCAGCACCTATTCAGCGGACAGTGGCTTTAATGGCTACACCTTC. This sequence encodes CASTYSADSGFNGYTF.